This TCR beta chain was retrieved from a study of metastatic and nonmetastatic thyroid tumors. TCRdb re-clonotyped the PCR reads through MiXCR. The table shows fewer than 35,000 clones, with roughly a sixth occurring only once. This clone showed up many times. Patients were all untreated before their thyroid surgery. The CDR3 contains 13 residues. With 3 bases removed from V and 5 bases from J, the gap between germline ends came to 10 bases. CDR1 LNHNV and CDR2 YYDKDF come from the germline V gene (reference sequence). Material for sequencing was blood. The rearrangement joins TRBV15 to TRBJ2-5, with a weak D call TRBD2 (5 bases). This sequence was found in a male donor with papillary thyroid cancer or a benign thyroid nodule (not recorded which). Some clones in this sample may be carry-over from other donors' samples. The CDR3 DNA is TGTGCCACCAGCAGGGACTTTTGGGAGACCCAGTACTTC. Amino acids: CATSRDFWETQYF. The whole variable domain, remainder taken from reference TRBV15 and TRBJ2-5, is DAMVIQNPRYQVTQFGKPVTLSCSQTLNHNVMYWYQQKSSQAPKLLFHYYDKDFNNEADTPDNFQSRRPNTSFCFLDIRSPGLGDTAMYLCATSRDFWETQYFGPGTRLLVL.